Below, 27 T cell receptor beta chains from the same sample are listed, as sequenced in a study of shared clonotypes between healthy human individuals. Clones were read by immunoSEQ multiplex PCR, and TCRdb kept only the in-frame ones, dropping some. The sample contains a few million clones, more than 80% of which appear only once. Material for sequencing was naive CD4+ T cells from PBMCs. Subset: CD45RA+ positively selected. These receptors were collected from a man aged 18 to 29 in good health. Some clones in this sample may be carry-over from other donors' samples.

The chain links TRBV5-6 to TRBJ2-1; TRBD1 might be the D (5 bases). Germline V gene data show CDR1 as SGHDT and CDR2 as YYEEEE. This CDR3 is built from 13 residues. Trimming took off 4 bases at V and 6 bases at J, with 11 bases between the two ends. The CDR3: CASSKGRRNEQFF. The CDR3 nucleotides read TGTGCCAGCAGCAAGGGGCGTCGCAATGAGCAGTTCTTC.

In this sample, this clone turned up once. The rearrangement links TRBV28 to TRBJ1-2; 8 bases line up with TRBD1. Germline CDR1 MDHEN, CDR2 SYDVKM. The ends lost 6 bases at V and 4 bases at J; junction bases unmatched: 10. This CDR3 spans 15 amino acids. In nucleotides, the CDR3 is TGTGCCAGCAGGTCGACAGGGGAGGTTGGCTATGGCTACACCTTC. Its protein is CASRSTGEVGYGYTF.

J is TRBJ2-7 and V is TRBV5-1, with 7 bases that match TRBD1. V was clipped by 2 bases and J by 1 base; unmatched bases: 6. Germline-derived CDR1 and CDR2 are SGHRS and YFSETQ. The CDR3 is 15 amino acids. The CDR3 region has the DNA TGCGCCAGCAGCTTTGGGACAGTACCTTCCTACGAGCAGTACTTC. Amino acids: CASSFGTVPSYEQYF.

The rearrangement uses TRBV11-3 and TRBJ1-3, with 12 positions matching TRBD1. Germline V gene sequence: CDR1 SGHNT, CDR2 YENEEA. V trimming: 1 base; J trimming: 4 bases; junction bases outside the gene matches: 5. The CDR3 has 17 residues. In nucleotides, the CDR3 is TGTGCCAGCAGCTTAGGAGGGACAGGGGGCGGCGGAAACACCATATATTTT. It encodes CASSLGGTGGGGNTIYF. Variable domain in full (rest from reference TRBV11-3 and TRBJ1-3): EAGVVQSPRYKIIEKKQPVAFWCNPISGHNTLYWYLQNLGQGPELLIRYENEEAVDDSQLPKDRFSAERLKGVDSTLKIQPAELGDSAVYLCASSLGGTGGGGNTIYFGEGSWLTVV.

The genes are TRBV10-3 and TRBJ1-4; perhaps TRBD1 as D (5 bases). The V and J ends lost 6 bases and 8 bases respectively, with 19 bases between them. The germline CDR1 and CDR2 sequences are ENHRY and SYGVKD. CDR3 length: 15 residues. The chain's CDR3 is CAISQGQPAYEKLFF. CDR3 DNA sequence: TGTGCCATCAGCCAGGGTCAGCCTGCGTACGAAAAACTGTTTTTT.

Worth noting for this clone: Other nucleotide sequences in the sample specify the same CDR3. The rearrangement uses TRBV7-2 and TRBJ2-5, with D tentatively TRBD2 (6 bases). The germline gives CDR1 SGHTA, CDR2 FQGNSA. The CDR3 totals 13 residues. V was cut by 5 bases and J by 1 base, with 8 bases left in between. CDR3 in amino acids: CASSRGVQETQYF. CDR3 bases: TGTGCCAGCAGCCGCGGGGTCCAAGAGACCCAGTACTTC.

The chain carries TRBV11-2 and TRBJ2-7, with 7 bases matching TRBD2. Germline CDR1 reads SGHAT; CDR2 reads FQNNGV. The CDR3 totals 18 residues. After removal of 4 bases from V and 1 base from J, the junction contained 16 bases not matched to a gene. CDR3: CASSSLRGRRESSYEQYF. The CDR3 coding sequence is TGTGCCAGCAGCTCCCTGCGGGGACGGCGGGAGTCGTCCTACGAGCAGTACTTC.

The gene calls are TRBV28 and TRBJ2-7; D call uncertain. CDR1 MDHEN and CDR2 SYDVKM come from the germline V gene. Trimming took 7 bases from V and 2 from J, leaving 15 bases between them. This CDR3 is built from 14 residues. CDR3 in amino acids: CASTPRRATYEQYF. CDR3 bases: TGTGCCAGCACCCCCCGAAGGGCCACCTACGAGCAGTACTTC. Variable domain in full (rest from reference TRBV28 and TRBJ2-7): DVKVTQSSRYLVKRTGEKVFLECVQDMDHENMFWYRQDPGLGLRLIYFSYDVKMKEKGDIPEGYSVSREKKERFSLILESASTNQTSMYLCASTPRRATYEQYFGPGTRLTVT.

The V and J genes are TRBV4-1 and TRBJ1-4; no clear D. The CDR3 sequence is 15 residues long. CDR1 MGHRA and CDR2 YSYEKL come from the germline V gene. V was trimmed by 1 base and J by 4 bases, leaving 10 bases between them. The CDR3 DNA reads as TGCGCCAGCAGCCAAGGCGGAGCGCTTAATGAAAAACTGTTTTTT. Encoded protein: CASSQGGALNEKLFF.

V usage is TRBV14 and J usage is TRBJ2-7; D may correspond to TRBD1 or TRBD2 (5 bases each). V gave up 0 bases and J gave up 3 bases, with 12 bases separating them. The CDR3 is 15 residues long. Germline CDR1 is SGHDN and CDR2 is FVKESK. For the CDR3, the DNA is TGTGCCAGCAGCCAAGAGGGGACGTCTTACTACGAGCAGTACTTC. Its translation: CASSQEGTSYYEQYF.

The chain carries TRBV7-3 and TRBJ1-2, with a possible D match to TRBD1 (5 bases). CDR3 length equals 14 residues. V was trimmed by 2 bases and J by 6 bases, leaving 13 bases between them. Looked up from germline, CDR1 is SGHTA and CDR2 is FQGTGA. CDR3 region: CASSLDGRGHGYTF. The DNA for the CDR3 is TGTGCCAGCAGCTTAGATGGTCGGGGCCATGGCTACACCTTC.

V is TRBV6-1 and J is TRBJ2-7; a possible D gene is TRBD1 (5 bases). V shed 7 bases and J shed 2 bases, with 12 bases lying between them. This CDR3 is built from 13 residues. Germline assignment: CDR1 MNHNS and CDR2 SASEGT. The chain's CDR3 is CASTSRQTYEQYF. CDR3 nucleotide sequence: TGTGCCAGCACCTCCCGACAGACCTACGAGCAGTACTTC.

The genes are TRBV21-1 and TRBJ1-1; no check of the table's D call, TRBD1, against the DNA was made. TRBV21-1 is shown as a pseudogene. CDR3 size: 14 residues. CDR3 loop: CASTGDRVEAEAFF. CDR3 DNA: TGTGCCAGCACCGGGGACAGGGTTGAAGCTGAAGCTTTCTTT.

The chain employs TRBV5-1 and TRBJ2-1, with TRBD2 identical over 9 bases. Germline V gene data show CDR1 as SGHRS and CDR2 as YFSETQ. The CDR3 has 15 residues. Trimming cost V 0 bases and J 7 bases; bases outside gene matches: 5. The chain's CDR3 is CASSLVAGAWNEQFF. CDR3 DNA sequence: TGCGCCAGCAGCTTGGTAGCGGGAGCTTGGAATGAGCAGTTCTTC.

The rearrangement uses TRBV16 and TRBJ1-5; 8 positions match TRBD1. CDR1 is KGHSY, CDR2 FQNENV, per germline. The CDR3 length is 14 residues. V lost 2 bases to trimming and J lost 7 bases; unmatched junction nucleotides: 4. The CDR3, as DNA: TGTGCCAGCAGCCAAGGACAGGGAATCCAGCCCCAGCATTTT. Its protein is CASSQGQGIQPQHF.

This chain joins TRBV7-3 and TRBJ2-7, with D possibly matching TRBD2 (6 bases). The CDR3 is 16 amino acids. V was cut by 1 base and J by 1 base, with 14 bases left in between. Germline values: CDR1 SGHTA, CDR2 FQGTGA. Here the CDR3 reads CASSLMVMGGSYEQYF. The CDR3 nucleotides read TGTGCCAGCAGCTTAATGGTTATGGGGGGTTCCTACGAGCAGTACTTC.

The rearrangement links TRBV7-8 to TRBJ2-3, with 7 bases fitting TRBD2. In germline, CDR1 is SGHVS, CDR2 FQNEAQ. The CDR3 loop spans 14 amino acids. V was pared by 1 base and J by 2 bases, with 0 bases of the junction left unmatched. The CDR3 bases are TGTGCCAGCAGCTTAGGGGACTACACAGATACGCAGTATTTT. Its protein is CASSLGDYTDTQYF.

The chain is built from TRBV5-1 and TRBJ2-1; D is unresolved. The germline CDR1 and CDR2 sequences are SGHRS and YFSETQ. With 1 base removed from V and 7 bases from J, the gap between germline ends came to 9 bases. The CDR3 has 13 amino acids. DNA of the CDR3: TGCGCCAGCAGCTTGAATGGAGAAAATGAGCAGTTCTTC. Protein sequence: CASSLNGENEQFF.

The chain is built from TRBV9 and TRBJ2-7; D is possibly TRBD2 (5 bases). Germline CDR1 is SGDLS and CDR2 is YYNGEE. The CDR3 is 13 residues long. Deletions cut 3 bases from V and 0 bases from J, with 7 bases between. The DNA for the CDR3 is TGTGCCAGCAGCGCTGACTACTCCTACGAGCAGTACTTC. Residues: CASSADYSYEQYF.

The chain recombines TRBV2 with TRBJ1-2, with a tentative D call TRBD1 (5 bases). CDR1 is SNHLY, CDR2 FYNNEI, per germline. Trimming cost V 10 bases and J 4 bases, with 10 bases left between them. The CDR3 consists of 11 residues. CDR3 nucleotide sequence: TGTGCCATAGCCGGGACCTATGGCTACACCTTC. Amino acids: CAIAGTYGYTF.

CDR3: CASSQIWTSGKSDTQYF. DNA of the CDR3: TGTGCCAGCAGCCAAATTTGGACTAGCGGGAAGTCAGATACGCAGTATTTT. V gene TRBV4-2 combines with J gene TRBJ2-3; TRBD2 aligns across 12 bases. With V trimmed by 2 bases and J by 4 bases, 7 bases remained unmatched. CDR1 and CDR2 (germline): LGHNA, YNFKEQ. The CDR3 totals 17 residues.

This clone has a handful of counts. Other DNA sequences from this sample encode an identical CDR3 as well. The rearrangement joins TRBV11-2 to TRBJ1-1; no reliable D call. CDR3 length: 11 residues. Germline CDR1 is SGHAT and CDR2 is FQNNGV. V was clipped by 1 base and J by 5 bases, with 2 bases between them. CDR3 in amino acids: CASSLATEAFF. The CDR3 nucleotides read TGTGCCAGCAGCTTAGCGACTGAAGCTTTCTTT. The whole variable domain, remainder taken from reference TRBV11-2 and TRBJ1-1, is EAGVAQSPRYKIIEKRQSVAFWCNPISGHATLYWYQQILGQGPKLLIQFQNNGVVDDSQLPKDRFSAERLKGVDSTLKIQPAKLEDSAVYLCASSLATEAFFGQGTRLTVV.

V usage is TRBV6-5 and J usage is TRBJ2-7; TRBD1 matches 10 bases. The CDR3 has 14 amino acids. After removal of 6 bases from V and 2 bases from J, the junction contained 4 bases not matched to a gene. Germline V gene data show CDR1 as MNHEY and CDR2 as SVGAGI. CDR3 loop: CASRDGQGAYEQYF. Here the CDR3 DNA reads TGTGCCAGCAGGGACGGACAGGGGGCCTACGAGCAGTACTTC.

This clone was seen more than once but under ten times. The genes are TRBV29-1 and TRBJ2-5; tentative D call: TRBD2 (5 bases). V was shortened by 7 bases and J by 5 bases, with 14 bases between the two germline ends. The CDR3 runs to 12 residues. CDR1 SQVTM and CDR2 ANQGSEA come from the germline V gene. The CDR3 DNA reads TGCAGCGCTTCAGAGGGTTGGGAGACCCAGTACTTC. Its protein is CSASEGWETQYF.

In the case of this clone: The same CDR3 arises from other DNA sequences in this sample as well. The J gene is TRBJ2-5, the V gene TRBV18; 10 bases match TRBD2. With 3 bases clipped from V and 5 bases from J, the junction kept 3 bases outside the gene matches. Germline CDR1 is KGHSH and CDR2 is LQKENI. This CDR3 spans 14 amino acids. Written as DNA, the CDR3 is TGTGCCAGCTCACCCCTAGCGGGAGTGGAGACCCAGTACTTC. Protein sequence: CASSPLAGVETQYF.

The CDR3 protein is CASSQTGSWNTIYF. The CDR3 DNA follows: TGTGCCAGCAGCCAGACAGGGTCCTGGAACACCATATATTTT. The V gene is TRBV5-5, the J gene TRBJ1-3; 7 bases fit TRBD1. The germline V gene has CDR1 SGHKS and CDR2 YYEKEE (reference sequence). This CDR3 is 14 amino acids long. With 4 bases clipped from V and 7 bases from J, the junction kept 8 bases outside the gene matches. Full variable domain (rest looked up from reference TRBV5-5 and TRBJ1-3): DAGVTQSPTHLIKTRGQQVTLRCSPISGHKSVSWYQQVLGQGPQFIFQYYEKEERGRGNFPDRFSARQFPNYSSELNVNALLLGDSALYLCASSQTGSWNTIYFGEGSWLTVV.

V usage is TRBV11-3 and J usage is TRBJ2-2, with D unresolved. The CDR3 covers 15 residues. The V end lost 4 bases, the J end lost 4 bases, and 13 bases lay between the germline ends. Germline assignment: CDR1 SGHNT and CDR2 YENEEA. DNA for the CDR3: TGTGCCAGCAGCTCAGACACGGGTCTCACCGGGGAGCTGTTTTTT. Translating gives CASSSDTGLTGELFF.